The 19 T cell receptor beta chains below all came from one sample that was sequenced in a study of cytomegalovirus exposure and HLA in healthy donors. It was with 60 Vbeta and 13 Jbeta primers that the PCR ran. Here immunoSEQ multiplex PCR was the method, and the copy in TCRdb shows in-frame clones only, minus some. This sample has under 150,000 clones, with 79% found just once. The sequencing input was PBMCs. These receptors all stem from a female donor in good health and CMV-seronegative.

The chain employs TRBV29-1 and TRBJ2-1; TRBD2 agrees at 13 bases. Germline CDR1 SQVTM, CDR2 ANQGSEA. The CDR3 has 13 residues. The J segment lost 6 bases and the V segment lost 4 bases, leaving 0 bases of the junction unmatched. The CDR3 bases are TGCAGCGTTGGGACTAGCGGGAGCAATGAGCAGTTCTTC. Encoded protein: CSVGTSGSNEQFF.

The CDR3 protein is CASSLGGLAKNIQYF. CDR3 in DNA: TGTGCCAGCAGCCTCGGGGGACTAGCCAAAAACATTCAGTACTTC. The J gene is TRBJ2-4, the V gene TRBV9; TRBD2 might be the D (6 bases). Trimming cost V 4 bases and J 0 bases, with 11 bases left between them. CDR1 and CDR2 from the germline V gene are SGDLS and YYNGEE. This CDR3 is built from 15 residues.

This clone was counted a few times. The J gene is TRBJ2-5, the V gene TRBV7-2, with a weak D call TRBD1 (5 bases). Germline CDR1 SGHTA, CDR2 FQGNSA. The CDR3 runs to 14 residues. Trimming pared 5 bases from V and 1 base from J, leaving 11 bases between. This CDR3 reads CASSPLRGQETQYF. The CDR3, as DNA: TGTGCCAGCAGCCCCCTTAGGGGCCAAGAGACCCAGTACTTC.

This chain uses TRBV7-9 with TRBJ1-1; D might be TRBD1 (5 bases). This CDR3 contains 10 residues. V was shortened by 7 bases and J by 8 bases, with 8 bases between the two germline ends. Germline V lookup: CDR1 SEHNR, CDR2 FQNEAQ (reference sequence). CDR3 protein: CASNRWEAFF. For the CDR3, the DNA is TGTGCCAGCAACAGGTGGGAAGCTTTCTTT.

The V call is TRBV5-1, the J call TRBJ1-2; 7 nucleotides match TRBD1. The CDR3 has 17 residues. The germline V gene encodes CDR1 SGHRS and CDR2 YFSETQ. The V segment lost 0 bases and the J segment 4 bases; nucleotides outside the gene matches: 12. The CDR3 sequence is CASSLEPGQTAAYGYTF. The CDR3 DNA sequence: TGCGCCAGCAGCTTGGAGCCGGGACAGACTGCCGCCTATGGCTACACCTTC. Complete variable domain (other parts from reference TRBV5-1 and TRBJ1-2): KAGVTQTPRYLIKTRGQQVTLSCSPISGHRSVSWYQQTPGQGLQFLFEYFSETQRNKGNFPGRFSGRQFSNSRSEMNVSTLELGDSALYLCASSLEPGQTAAYGYTFGSGTRLTVV.

Concerning this clone: Other nucleotide sequences from this sample produce the same CDR3. V is TRBV7-2 and J is TRBJ1-2, with TRBD1 as a possible D gene (6 bases). Looked up from germline, CDR1 is SGHTA and CDR2 is FQGNSA. The V end was cut by 5 bases, the J end by 2 bases, with 9 bases between. This CDR3 spans 13 amino acids. CDR3 region: CASSPQGNYGYTF. CDR3 bases: TGTGCCAGCAGCCCACAGGGAAACTATGGCTACACCTTC. Complete variable domain (other parts from reference TRBV7-2 and TRBJ1-2): GAGVSQSPSNKVTEKGKDVELRCDPISGHTALYWYRQSLGQGLEFLIYFQGNSAPDKSGLPSDRFSAERTGGSVSTLTIQRTQQEDSAVYLCASSPQGNYGYTFGSGTRLTVV.

The chain links TRBV5-4 to TRBJ2-7; TRBD2 aligns across 8 bases. This CDR3 has 15 amino acids. V shed 4 bases, J shed 4 bases, and the junction held 10 bases outside the gene matches. In germline, CDR1 is SGHNT, CDR2 YYREEE (reference sequence). The CDR3 sequence is CASSPTGGQSYEQYF. The CDR3 DNA sequence: TGTGCCAGCAGCCCGACGGGGGGGCAGTCTTACGAGCAGTACTTC. Complete variable domain (other parts from reference TRBV5-4 and TRBJ2-7): ETGVTQSPTHLIKTRGQQVTLRCSSQSGHNTVSWYQQALGQGPQFIFQYYREEENGRGNFPPRFSGLQFPNYSSELNVNALELDDSALYLCASSPTGGQSYEQYFGPGTRLTVT.

This sequence joins TRBV11-3 and TRBJ2-5; TRBD1 agrees at 7 bases. CDR3 size: 15 residues. Looked up from germline, CDR1 is SGHNT and CDR2 is YENEEA. V shed 1 base and J 5 bases; nucleotides not matched to a gene: 7. The CDR3 sequence: CASSLGGGARETQYF. Written as DNA, the CDR3 is TGTGCCAGCAGCTTAGGAGGGGGCGCTAGGGAGACCCAGTACTTC.

This clone was seen more than once but under ten times. The chain carries TRBV4-1 and TRBJ1-1; D ambiguous. Per germline, CDR1 MGHRA and CDR2 YSYEKL. V dropped 3 bases and J dropped 1 base, with 6 bases sitting between them. This CDR3 contains 13 residues. CDR3 nucleotides: TGCGCCAGCAGCCACCCAGGGAACACTGAAGCTTTCTTT. It translates to CASSHPGNTEAFF.

This chain links TRBV30 with TRBJ1-6; D is possibly TRBD1 (5 bases). Germline values: CDR1 GTSNPN, CDR2 SVGIG (reference sequence). This CDR3 has 13 residues. The V end lost 6 bases, the J end lost 7 bases, and 13 bases lay between the germline ends. CDR3 nucleotides: TGTGCCTGCCCAGGGTTGGGCAATTCACCCCTCCACTTT. Translated: CACPGLGNSPLHF. The complete variable domain, with remaining parts taken from reference TRBV30 and TRBJ1-6, reads SQTIHQWPATLVQPVGSPLSLECTVEGTSNPNLYWYRQAAGRGLQLLFYSVGIGQISSEVPQNLSASRPQDRQFILSSKKLLLSDSGFYLCACPGLGNSPLHFGNGTRLTVT.

This clone was picked up many times. The CDR3 loop reads CASSLRANQGARGRSPYEQYF. The DNA of the CDR3 is TGCGCCAGCAGCCTGAGGGCTAATCAGGGGGCGAGAGGGAGATCTCCCTACGAGCAGTACTTC. V and J are TRBV5-1 and TRBJ2-7, with TRBD1 identical over 8 bases. Germline CDR1 and CDR2: SGHRS and YFSETQ. The CDR3 has 21 residues. Trimming cost V 4 bases and J 2 bases; bases outside gene matches: 26.

The rearrangement links TRBV25-1 to TRBJ1-4; 9 bases map to TRBD1. V was pared by 8 bases and J by 5 bases, with 6 bases of the junction left unmatched. The CDR3 has 14 amino acids. Germline V gene lookup returns CDR1 MGHDK and CDR2 SYGVNS. The CDR3 region is CASARDRVNEKLFF. CDR3 DNA: TGTGCCAGCGCCCGGGACAGGGTGAATGAAAAACTGTTTTTT.

The chain is built from TRBV5-1 and TRBJ2-1; weak D call: TRBD2 (6 bases). Deletions cut 4 bases from V and 4 bases from J, with 12 bases between. This CDR3 comprises 14 residues. The germline CDR1 and CDR2 sequences are SGHRS and YFSETQ. In DNA, the CDR3 is TGCGCCAGCAGCGAGGGAGGCATTTACAATGAGCAGTTCTTC. Translation: CASSEGGIYNEQFF.

CDR3: CASSSTPPGTDTGELFF. DNA of the CDR3: TGCGCCAGCAGCTCAACCCCTCCAGGGACTGACACCGGGGAGCTGTTTTTT. V gene TRBV5-1 combines with J gene TRBJ2-2, with D maybe TRBD2 (6 bases). Germline values: CDR1 SGHRS, CDR2 YFSETQ. V dropped 3 bases and J dropped 3 bases, with 18 bases sitting between them. The CDR3 extends over 17 amino acids.

J is TRBJ1-3 and V is TRBV5-1; unclear D gene. The length of the CDR3 is 16 residues. Germline CDR1 and CDR2: SGHRS and YFSETQ. Trimming took 0 bases from V and 0 from J, leaving 10 bases between them. CDR3 coding DNA: TGCGCCAGCAGCTTGGGGGAGCCCGCCTCTGGAAACACCATATATTTT. Translated: CASSLGEPASGNTIYF.

The chain employs TRBV5-4 and TRBJ2-7, with D maybe TRBD1 (6 bases). Germline V gene sequence: CDR1 SGHNT, CDR2 YYREEE (reference sequence). There are 14 residues in the CDR3. The V and J ends lost 3 bases and 4 bases respectively, with 14 bases between them. CDR3 region: CASSSDRFLYEQYF. The CDR3 DNA sequence: TGTGCCAGCAGCTCTGACAGGTTTTTATACGAGCAGTACTTC.

This chain connects TRBV29-1 to TRBJ2-1; 12 bases align to TRBD2. This CDR3 comprises 15 residues. In germline, CDR1 is SQVTM, CDR2 ANQGSEA. The junction had 4 bases not matched to a gene; V was cut back by 7 bases and J by 0 bases. Here the CDR3 reads CSAKTSGSSYNEQFF. DNA for the CDR3: TGCAGCGCGAAGACTAGCGGGAGCTCCTACAATGAGCAGTTCTTC.

V is TRBV15 and J is TRBJ1-2; tentatively, D is TRBD1 (6 bases). V dropped 1 base and J dropped 7 bases, with 10 bases sitting between them. CDR3 size: 13 residues. CDR1 is LNHNV, CDR2 YYDKDF, per germline (reference sequence). CDR3 DNA: TGTGCCACCAGCAGAGGGGAAGGGGGTGGCTACACCTTC. Its translation is CATSRGEGGGYTF.

As for this clone: The junction departs from germline at one end; a sequencing error may be responsible. This chain joins TRBV4-3 and TRBJ2-7; tentatively, D is TRBD2 (6 bases). The CDR3 has 13 amino acids. Germline CDR1 is LGHNA and CDR2 is YSLEER. The CDR3 nucleotides are TGCGCCAGCAGCCAATTCCCATTTAGCGGAACCAACTTC. This codes for CASSQFPFSGTNF.